Sequencing of this T cell receptor (beta chain) was carried out in a study of shared clonotypes between healthy human individuals. It was CD45RO-negative cells, positively selected for CCR7, that made up naive CD8 cells, with terminally differentiated effector memory CD45RA+ cells excluded. Donors comprised only Caucasian adults living in Nashville, Tennessee. Of note for this clone: What it binds is unknown.

Each PCR replicate from the sorted subsets contained 150 to 200 ng DNA, which is 25,000 to 30,000 T cell genomes. Sequencing was performed with immunoSEQ multiplex PCR; in TCRdb, only in-frame clones are kept and a portion is missing. Of around 2.1 million clones in the sample, under 95% were seen once. Findings and limits, study-wide: What rarefaction showed was incomplete sorted-subset sequencing despite large depth.

The ends were cut back, 4 bases at V and 4 bases at J, with 27 bases in the middle. The germline CDR1 and CDR2 sequences are SGDLS and YYNGEE. The CDR3 length is 18 residues. The clonotype originates from a man younger than 30 in good health. Some clones in this sample may be carry-over from other donors' samples. The sample comprised naive CD8+ T cells from PBMCs. The chain links TRBV9 to TRBJ2-7; D might be TRBD2 (5 bases). The CDR3, as DNA: TGTGCCAGCAGCCCCGACGATGTCCCGGGAAGCGTACTATACGAGCAGTACTTC. It is translated as CASSPDDVPGSVLYEQYF.